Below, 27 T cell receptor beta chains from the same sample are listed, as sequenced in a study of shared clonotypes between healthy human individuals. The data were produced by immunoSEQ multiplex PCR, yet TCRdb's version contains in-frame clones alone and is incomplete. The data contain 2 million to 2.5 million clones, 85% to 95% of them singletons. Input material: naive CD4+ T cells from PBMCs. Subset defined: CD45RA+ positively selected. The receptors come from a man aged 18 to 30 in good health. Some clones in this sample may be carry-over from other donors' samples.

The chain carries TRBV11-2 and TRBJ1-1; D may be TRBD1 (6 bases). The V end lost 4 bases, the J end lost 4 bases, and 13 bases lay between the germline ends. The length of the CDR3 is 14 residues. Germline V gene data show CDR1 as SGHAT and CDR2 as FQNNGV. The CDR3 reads CASSSTGSSTEAFF. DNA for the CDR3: TGTGCCAGCAGCTCTACAGGGAGCAGCACTGAAGCTTTCTTT.

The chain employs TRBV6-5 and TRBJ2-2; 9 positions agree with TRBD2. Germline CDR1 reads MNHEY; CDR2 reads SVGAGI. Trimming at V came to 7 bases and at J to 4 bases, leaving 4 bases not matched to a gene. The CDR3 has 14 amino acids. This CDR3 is CASNGLATTGELFF. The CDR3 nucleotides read TGTGCCAGCAATGGACTAGCGACCACCGGGGAGCTGTTTTTT.

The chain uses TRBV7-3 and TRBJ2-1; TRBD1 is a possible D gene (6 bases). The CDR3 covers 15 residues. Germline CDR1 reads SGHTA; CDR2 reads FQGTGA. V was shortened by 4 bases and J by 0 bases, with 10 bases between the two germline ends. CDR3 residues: CASSWGHPSYNEQFF. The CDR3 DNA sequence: TGTGCCAGCAGCTGGGGGCACCCCTCCTACAATGAGCAGTTCTTC.

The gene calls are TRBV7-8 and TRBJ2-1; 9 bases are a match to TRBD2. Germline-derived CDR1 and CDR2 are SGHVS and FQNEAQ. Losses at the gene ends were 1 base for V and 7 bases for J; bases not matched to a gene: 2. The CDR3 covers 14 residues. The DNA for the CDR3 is TGTGCCAGCAGCTTAGGCGGGAGGGGGAATGAGCAGTTCTTC. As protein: CASSLGGRGNEQFF.

The CDR3 region is CASSRGTSGARVAYEQYF. CDR3 nucleotides: TGTGCCAGCAGCCGGGGGACTAGCGGGGCCCGGGTAGCCTACGAGCAGTACTTC. The chain couples TRBV7-2 to TRBJ2-7, with 13 bases lining up with TRBD2. Germline trimming cut 5 bases from V and 2 bases from J; bases unmatched to any gene: 12. Per germline, CDR1 SGHTA and CDR2 FQGNSA. The CDR3 sequence is 18 residues long.

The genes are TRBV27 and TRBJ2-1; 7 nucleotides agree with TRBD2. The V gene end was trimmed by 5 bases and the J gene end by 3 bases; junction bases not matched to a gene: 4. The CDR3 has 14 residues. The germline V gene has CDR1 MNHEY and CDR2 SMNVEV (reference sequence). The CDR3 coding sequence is TGTGCCAGCAGTGGGCTAGCGGACTACAATGAGCAGTTCTTC. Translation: CASSGLADYNEQFF.

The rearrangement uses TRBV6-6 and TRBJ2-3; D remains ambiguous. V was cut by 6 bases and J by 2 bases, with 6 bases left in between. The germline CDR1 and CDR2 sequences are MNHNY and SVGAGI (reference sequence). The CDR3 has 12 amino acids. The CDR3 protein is CASRQTTDTQYF. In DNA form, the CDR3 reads TGTGCCAGCAGACAAACCACAGATACGCAGTATTTT.

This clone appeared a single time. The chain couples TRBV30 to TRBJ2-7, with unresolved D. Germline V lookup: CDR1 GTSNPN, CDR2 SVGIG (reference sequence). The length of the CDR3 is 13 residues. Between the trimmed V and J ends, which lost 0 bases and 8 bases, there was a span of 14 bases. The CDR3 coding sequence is TGTGCCTGGAGTGTCGACCGGATGGCCCAGCAGTACTTC. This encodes CAWSVDRMAQQYF.

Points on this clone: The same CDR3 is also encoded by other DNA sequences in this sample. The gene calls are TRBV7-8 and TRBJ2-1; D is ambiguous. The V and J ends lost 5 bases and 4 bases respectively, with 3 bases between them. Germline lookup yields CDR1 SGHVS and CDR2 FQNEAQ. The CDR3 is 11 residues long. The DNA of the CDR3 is TGTGCCAGCAGCCCTTACAATGAGCAGTTCTTC. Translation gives CASSPYNEQFF.

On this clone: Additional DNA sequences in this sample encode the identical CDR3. As DNA, the CDR3 is TGTGCCAGCAGTGGACAGGGGGCCGGCTATGGCTACACCTTC. It codes for CASSGQGAGYGYTF. The chain employs TRBV28 and TRBJ1-2, with 11 nucleotides matching TRBD1. The CDR3 consists of 14 residues. Germline assignment: CDR1 MDHEN and CDR2 SYDVKM. The trim removed 5 bases at V and 4 bases at J, leaving 3 bases unmatched.

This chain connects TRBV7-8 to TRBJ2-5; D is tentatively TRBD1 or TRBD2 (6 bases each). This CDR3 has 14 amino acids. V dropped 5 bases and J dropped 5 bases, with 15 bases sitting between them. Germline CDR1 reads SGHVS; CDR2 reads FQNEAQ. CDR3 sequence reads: CASSQERGRETQYF. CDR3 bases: TGTGCCAGCAGCCAAGAACGGGGGCGTGAGACCCAGTACTTC.

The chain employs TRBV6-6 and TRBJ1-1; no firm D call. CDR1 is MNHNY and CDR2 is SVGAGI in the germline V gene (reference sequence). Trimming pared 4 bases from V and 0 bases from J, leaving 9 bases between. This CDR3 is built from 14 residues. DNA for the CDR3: TGTGCCAGCAGTTCTAACAGATTGAACACTGAAGCTTTCTTT. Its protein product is CASSSNRLNTEAFF.

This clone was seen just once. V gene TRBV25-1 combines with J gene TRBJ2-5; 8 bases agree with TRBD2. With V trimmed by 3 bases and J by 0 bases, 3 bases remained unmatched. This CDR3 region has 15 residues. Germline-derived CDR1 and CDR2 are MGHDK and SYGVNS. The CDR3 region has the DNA TGTGCCAGCAGTGATGTAGCGGGGTACCAAGAGACCCAGTACTTC. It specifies CASSDVAGYQETQYF. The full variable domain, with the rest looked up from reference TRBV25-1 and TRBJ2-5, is EADIYQTPRYLVIGTGKKITLECSQTMGHDKMYWYQQDPGMELHLIHYSYGVNSTEKGDLSSESTVSRIRTEHFPLTLESARPSHTSQYLCASSDVAGYQETQYFGPGTRLLVL.

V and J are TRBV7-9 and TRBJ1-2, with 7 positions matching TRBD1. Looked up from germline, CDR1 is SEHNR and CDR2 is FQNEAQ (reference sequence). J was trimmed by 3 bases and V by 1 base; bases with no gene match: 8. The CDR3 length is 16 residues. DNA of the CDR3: TGTGCCAGCAGCTTAGAGACAGGGCGGTTCCACTATGGCTACACCTTC. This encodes CASSLETGRFHYGYTF.

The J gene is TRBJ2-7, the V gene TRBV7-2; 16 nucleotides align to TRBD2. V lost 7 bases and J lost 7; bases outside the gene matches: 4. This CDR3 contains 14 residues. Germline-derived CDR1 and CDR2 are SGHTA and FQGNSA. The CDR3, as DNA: TGTGCCAGCACCATGGGACTAGCGGGGGGGGAGCAGTACTTC. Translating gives CASTMGLAGGEQYF. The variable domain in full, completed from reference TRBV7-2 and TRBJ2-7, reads GAGVSQSPSNKVTEKGKDVELRCDPISGHTALYWYRQSLGQGLEFLIYFQGNSAPDKSGLPSDRFSAERTGGSVSTLTIQRTQQEDSAVYLCASTMGLAGGEQYFGPGTRLTVT.

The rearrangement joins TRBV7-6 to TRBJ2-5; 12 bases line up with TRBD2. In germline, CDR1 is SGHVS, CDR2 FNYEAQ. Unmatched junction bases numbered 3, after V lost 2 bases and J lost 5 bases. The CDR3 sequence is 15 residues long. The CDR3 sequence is CASSLRTSGMETQYF. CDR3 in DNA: TGTGCCAGCAGCTTAAGGACTAGCGGGATGGAGACCCAGTACTTC.

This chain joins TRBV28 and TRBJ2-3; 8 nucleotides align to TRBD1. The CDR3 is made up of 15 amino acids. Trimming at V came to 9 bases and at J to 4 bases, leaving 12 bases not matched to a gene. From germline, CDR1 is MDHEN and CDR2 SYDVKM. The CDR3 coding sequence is TGTGCCAGTCAACCCCAGGGGGCAGTCGCAGATACGCAGTATTTT. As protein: CASQPQGAVADTQYF.

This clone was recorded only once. CDR3 sequence reads: CASSQTRELGEQYF. In DNA form, the CDR3 reads TGCGCCAGCAGCCAAACCCGGGAGTTGGGCGAGCAGTACTTC. The V gene is TRBV4-1, the J gene TRBJ2-7; tentative D call: TRBD2 (6 bases). V was pared by 2 bases and J by 6 bases, with 14 bases between. Per the germline V gene, CDR1 is MGHRA and CDR2 is YSYEKL. The CDR3 length is 14 residues.

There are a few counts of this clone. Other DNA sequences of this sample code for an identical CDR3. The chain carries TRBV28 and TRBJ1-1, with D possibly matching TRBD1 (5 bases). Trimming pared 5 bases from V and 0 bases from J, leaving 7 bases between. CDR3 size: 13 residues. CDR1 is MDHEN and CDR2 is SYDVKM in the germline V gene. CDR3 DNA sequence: TGTGCCAGCAGTCGGGACCTGAACACTGAAGCTTTCTTT. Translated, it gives CASSRDLNTEAFF.

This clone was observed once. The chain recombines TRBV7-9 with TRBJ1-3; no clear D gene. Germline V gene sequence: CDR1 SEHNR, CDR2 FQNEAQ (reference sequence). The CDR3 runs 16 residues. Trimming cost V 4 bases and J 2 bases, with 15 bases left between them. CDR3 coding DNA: TGTGCCAGCAGCTGGCCTCGGGTCGATCCTGGAAACACCATATATTTT. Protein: CASSWPRVDPGNTIYF.

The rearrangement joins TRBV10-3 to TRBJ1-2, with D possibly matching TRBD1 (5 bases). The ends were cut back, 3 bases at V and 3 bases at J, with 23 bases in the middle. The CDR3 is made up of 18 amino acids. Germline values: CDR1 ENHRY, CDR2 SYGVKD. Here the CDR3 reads CAISEYQGSYLSDYGYTF. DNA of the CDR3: TGTGCCATCAGTGAATACCAGGGTTCCTATCTCAGCGACTATGGCTACACCTTC.

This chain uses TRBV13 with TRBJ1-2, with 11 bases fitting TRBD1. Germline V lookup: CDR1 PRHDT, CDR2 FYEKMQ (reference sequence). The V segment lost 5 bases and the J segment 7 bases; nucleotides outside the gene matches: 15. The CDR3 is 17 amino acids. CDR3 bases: TGTGCCAGCAGCGCCTTGGCGTTAGGACAGGGGGCGTCTGGCTACACCTTC. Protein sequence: CASSALALGQGASGYTF.

The CDR3, as DNA: TGCGCCAGCAGCCCGTTAGTACAGCAGAATGAGCAGTTCTTC. Its translation is CASSPLVQQNEQFF. The rearrangement uses TRBV5-1 and TRBJ2-1; D is unresolved. This CDR3 contains 14 residues. V was trimmed by 4 bases and J by 7 bases, leaving 15 bases between them. Looked up from germline, CDR1 is SGHRS and CDR2 is YFSETQ.

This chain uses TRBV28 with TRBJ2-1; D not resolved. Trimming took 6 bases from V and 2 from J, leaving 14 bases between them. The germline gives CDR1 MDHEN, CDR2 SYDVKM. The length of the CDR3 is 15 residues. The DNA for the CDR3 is TGTGCCAGCAGCCCCCCTGGCGAGCCCTACAATGAGCAGTTCTTC. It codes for CASSPPGEPYNEQFF.

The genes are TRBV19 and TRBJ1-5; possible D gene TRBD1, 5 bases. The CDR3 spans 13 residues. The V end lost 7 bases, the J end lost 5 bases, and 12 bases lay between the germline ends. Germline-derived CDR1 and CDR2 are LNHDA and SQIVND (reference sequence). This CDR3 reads CASKGQGYQPQHF. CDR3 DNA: TGTGCCAGTAAAGGCCAGGGATATCAGCCCCAGCATTTT.

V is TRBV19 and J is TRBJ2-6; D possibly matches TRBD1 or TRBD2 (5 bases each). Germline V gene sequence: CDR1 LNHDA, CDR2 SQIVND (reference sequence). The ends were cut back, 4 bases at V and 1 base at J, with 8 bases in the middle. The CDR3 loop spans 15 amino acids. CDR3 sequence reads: CASSRGSSGANVLTF. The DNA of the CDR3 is TGTGCCAGTAGTAGGGGGTCTTCTGGGGCCAACGTCCTGACTTTC. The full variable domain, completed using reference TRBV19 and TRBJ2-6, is DGGITQSPKYLFRKEGQNVTLSCEQNLNHDAMYWYRQDPGQGLRLIYYSQIVNDFQKGDIAEGYSVSREKKESFPLTVTSAQKNPTAFYLCASSRGSSGANVLTFGAGSRLTVL.

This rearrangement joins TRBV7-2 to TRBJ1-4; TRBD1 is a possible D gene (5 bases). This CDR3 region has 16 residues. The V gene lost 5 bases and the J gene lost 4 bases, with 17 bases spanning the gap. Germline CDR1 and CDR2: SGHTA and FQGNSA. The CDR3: CASSRRQTSLNEKLFF. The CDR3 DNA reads TGTGCCAGCAGCAGACGACAGACAAGTCTTAATGAAAAACTGTTTTTT.